One and the same sample provided the 32 T cell receptor beta chains below, sequenced in a study of T-cell memory formation after mild COVID-19. TCRdb re-called the 5' RACE reads through MiXCR, storing one row per CDR3 protein. Of 250,000 to 300,000 distinct CDR3 sequences in the sample, about 17% were seen once. The source material was PBMCs or a T cell subset sorted from them (not recorded which). Receptors were obtained from a man aged 18 to 35 who had mild COVID-19 (a few samples of this study predate the infection). Cell type and time point are not known.

This clonotype was detected only a few times. This chain connects TRBV6-2 or TRBV6-3 to TRBJ2-7; unclear D gene. Deletions cut 4 bases from V and 5 bases from J, with 12 bases between. Germline CDR1 is MNHEY and CDR2 is SVGEGT. The CDR3 is 13 amino acids. The CDR3 protein is CASSFDPRDEQYV. Here the CDR3 DNA reads TGTGCCAGCAGTTTCGACCCCCGGGACGAGCAGTACGTC.

Only a few counts were recorded for this clonotype. This chain links TRBV12-3 or TRBV12-4 with TRBJ1-2, with D hard to call. The CDR3 runs to 10 residues. Deletions cut 10 bases from V and 10 bases from J, with 13 bases between. CDR3 in amino acids: CAIRRRSYTF. CDR3 nucleotide sequence: TGTGCCATTCGTAGAAGGTCCTACACCTTC.

This clonotype has just a few counts. The V call is TRBV9, the J call TRBJ2-2, with D possibly matching TRBD2 (6 bases). In germline, CDR1 is SGDLS, CDR2 YYNGEE. The CDR3 loop spans 13 amino acids. V was trimmed by 3 bases and J by 7 bases, leaving 10 bases between them. The CDR3 spells CASSGVGSGELFF. Here the CDR3 DNA reads TGTGCCAGCAGCGGGGTCGGGAGCGGGGAGCTGTTTTTT.

This clonotype was counted many times. V gene TRBV15 combines with J gene TRBJ2-5; 8 bases match TRBD1. This CDR3 has 14 residues. J gave up 5 bases and V 3 bases, and 5 bases lay outside the gene matches. CDR1 is LNHNV, CDR2 YYDKDF, per germline (reference sequence). The CDR3 DNA reads TGTGCCACCAGCAGCCAGGGGGCCGATGAGACCCAGTACTTC. Its translation: CATSSQGADETQYF. The full variable domain, its missing parts supplied by reference TRBV15 and TRBJ2-5, is DAMVIQNPRYQVTQFGKPVTLSCSQTLNHNVMYWYQQKSSQAPKLLFHYYDKDFNNEADTPDNFQSRRPNTSFCFLDIRSPGLGDTAMYLCATSSQGADETQYFGPGTRLLVL.

The chain is built from TRBV20-1 and TRBJ2-7, with TRBD2 identical over 10 bases. The V gene's germline CDR1 is DFQATT and CDR2 SNEGSKA (reference sequence). Unmatched junction bases numbered 4, after V lost 3 bases and J lost 2 bases. CDR3 length: 14 residues. The CDR3 DNA sequence: TGCAGTGCTAGTAGCGGGGGGTTTACCTACGAGCAGTACGTC. Protein: CSASSGGFTYEQYV.

The rearrangement joins TRBV5-4 to TRBJ1-6; possible D gene TRBD1, 5 bases. The CDR3 consists of 16 residues. Germline CDR1 reads SGHNT; CDR2 reads YYREEE (reference sequence). Deletions cut 4 bases from V and 2 bases from J, with 13 bases between. The CDR3 reads CASSTGRPPYNSPLHF. The CDR3, as DNA: TGTGCCAGCAGCACAGGACGGCCACCCTATAATTCACCCCTCCACTTT. Filled out from reference TRBV5-4 and TRBJ1-6, the complete variable domain reads ETGVTQSPTHLIKTRGQQVTLRCSSQSGHNTVSWYQQALGQGPQFIFQYYREEENGRGNFPPRFSGLQFPNYSSELNVNALELDDSALYLCASSTGRPPYNSPLHFGNGTRLTVT.

This clonotype has a count of ten or more. The chain links TRBV5-1 to TRBJ1-1; 8 bases align to TRBD1. This CDR3 contains 14 residues. V lost 4 bases to trimming and J lost 4 bases; unmatched junction nucleotides: 6. Per the germline V gene, CDR1 is SGHRS and CDR2 is YFSETQ. The CDR3 bases are TGCGCCAGCAGCAATACAGGGGGATCCACTGAAGCTTTCTTT. Protein sequence: CASSNTGGSTEAFF.

This clonotype was seen a handful of times. The chain employs TRBV10-3 and TRBJ2-3, with 9 bases lining up with TRBD2. V lost 8 bases and J lost 3; bases outside the gene matches: 6. There are 14 residues in the CDR3. Germline CDR1 is ENHRY and CDR2 is SYGVKD. In nucleotides, the CDR3 is TGTGCCATCCGGAGCGGGGGGCCTACAGATACGCAGTATTTT. Its protein is CAIRSGGPTDTQYF.

The DNA for the CDR3 is TGTGCCAGCAGCTTATCCTCTAGCGGGGAGAGTAGTGAGCAGTTCTTC. As protein: CASSLSSSGESSEQFF. The chain has TRBV7-3 and TRBJ2-1, with 9 bases fitting TRBD2. Germline trimming cut 2 bases from V and 9 bases from J; bases unmatched to any gene: 11. This CDR3 comprises 16 residues. CDR1 and CDR2 from the germline V gene are SGHTA and FQGTGA.

The chain combines TRBV11-2 with TRBJ2-1; no clear D gene. Germline V CDR1 and CDR2: SGHAT, FQNNGV. V was shortened by 5 bases and J by 9 bases, with 14 bases between the two germline ends. The CDR3 totals 13 residues. CDR3: CASSPPWSSEQFF. CDR3 bases: TGTGCCAGCAGCCCCCCGTGGTCCAGTGAGCAGTTCTTC.

This clonotype was counted at least ten times. CDR3 coding DNA: TGTGCCAGTAGCGGGACAGGGGGCGATTGGCCCTATAATTCACCCCTCCACTTT. Its protein is CASSGTGGDWPYNSPLHF. The rearrangement joins TRBV19 to TRBJ1-6; TRBD1 aligns across 12 bases. The V segment lost 6 bases and the J segment 2 bases; nucleotides outside the gene matches: 8. Germline values: CDR1 LNHDA, CDR2 SQIVND (reference sequence). CDR3 length: 18 amino acids.

J is TRBJ2-7 and V is TRBV13; 8 bases align to TRBD2. The CDR3 runs to 12 residues. V shed 6 bases and J 6 bases; nucleotides not matched to a gene: 4. The V gene's germline CDR1 is PRHDT and CDR2 FYEKMQ (reference sequence). CDR3: CASSSGTSEQYF. As DNA, the CDR3 is TGTGCCAGCAGTTCCGGGACTAGCGAGCAGTACTTC.

The V gene is TRBV2, the J gene TRBJ2-2, with D unclear. Trimming left V 3 bases short and J 3 bases short, with 11 bases between. Germline V gene lookup returns CDR1 SNHLY and CDR2 FYNNEI. The length of the CDR3 is 15 residues. This CDR3 reads CASSDVVADTGELFF. CDR3 DNA sequence: TGTGCCAGCAGTGACGTCGTGGCGGACACCGGGGAGCTGTTTTTT.

This clonotype was seen repeatedly, ten times or more. CDR3 DNA sequence: TGTGCCAGCAGCTTATTGCAGGCAGGGGGAGATGAGCAGTTCTTC. This sequence encodes CASSLLQAGGDEQFF. The chain has TRBV7-9 and TRBJ2-1, with 7 bases identical to TRBD1. Germline CDR1 SEHNR, CDR2 FQNEAQ (reference sequence). The V segment lost 2 bases and the J segment 8 bases; nucleotides outside the gene matches: 9. The CDR3 length is 15 residues. Filled out from reference TRBV7-9 and TRBJ2-1, the complete variable domain reads DTGVSQNPRHKITKRGQNVTFRCDPISEHNRLYWYRQTLGQGPEFLTYFQNEAQLEKSRLLSDRFSAERPKGSFSTLEIQRTEQGDSAMYLCASSLLQAGGDEQFFGPGTRLTVL.

This clonotype was counted at least ten times. V is TRBV7-9 and J is TRBJ1-5; D is uncertain. This CDR3 is built from 15 residues. Trimming took off 4 bases at V and 4 bases at J, with 14 bases between the two ends. Germline assignment: CDR1 SEHNR and CDR2 FQNEAQ (reference sequence). The CDR3 sequence is CASSSYGNQNQPQHF. Here the CDR3 DNA reads TGTGCCAGCAGCTCCTACGGTAATCAAAATCAGCCCCAGCATTTT. Combining the CDR3 with reference TRBV7-9 and TRBJ1-5 gives the whole variable domain DTGVSQNPRHKITKRGQNVTFRCDPISEHNRLYWYRQTLGQGPEFLTYFQNEAQLEKSRLLSDRFSAERPKGSFSTLEIQRTEQGDSAMYLCASSSYGNQNQPQHFGDGTRLSIL.

The rearrangement uses TRBV20-1 and TRBJ2-1; TRBD2 agrees at 10 bases. The trim removed 2 bases at V and 8 bases at J, leaving 6 bases unmatched. This CDR3 has 14 residues. Germline V gives CDR1 DFQATT, CDR2 SNEGSKA (reference sequence). For the CDR3, the DNA is TGCAGTGCTAGAACTAGCGGGGCCCGTCATGAGCAGTTCTTC. Amino acid sequence: CSARTSGARHEQFF.

V and J are TRBV7-7 and TRBJ2-5; D is uncertain. The V gene's germline CDR1 is SSHAT and CDR2 FNYEAQ (reference sequence). The CDR3 runs to 13 residues. V was shortened by 5 bases and J by 5 bases, with 12 bases between the two germline ends. The CDR3 nucleotides are TGTGCCAGCAGCCTAGGATCGTGGGAGACCCAGTACTTC. Its protein product is CASSLGSWETQYF.

The CDR3 is CASSLVQNTEAFF. DNA of the CDR3: TGTGCCAGCAGCTTGGTACAGAACACTGAAGCTTTCTTT. The rearrangement joins TRBV7-9 to TRBJ1-1; D is uncertain. The CDR3 length is 13 residues. Germline lookup yields CDR1 SEHNR and CDR2 FQNEAQ (reference sequence). Deletions cut 3 bases from V and 1 base from J, with 6 bases between.

This clonotype was seen a single time. The chain employs TRBV7-2 and TRBJ1-5, with D possibly being TRBD1 (5 bases). The germline CDR1 and CDR2 sequences are SGHTA and FQGNSA. V was clipped by 4 bases and J by 6 bases, with 13 bases between them. The CDR3 spans 14 residues. Here the CDR3 reads CASSSSSGGQPQHF. For the CDR3, the DNA is TGTGCCAGCAGCTCCTCATCCGGGGGTCAGCCCCAGCATTTT.

This rearrangement joins TRBV6-5 to TRBJ2-7, with D unresolved. This CDR3 is 12 amino acids long. V was trimmed by 8 bases and J by 0 bases, leaving 8 bases between them. Germline V gives CDR1 MNHEY, CDR2 SVGAGI. For the CDR3, the DNA is TGTGCCAGCGGAAAGAGCTCCTACGAGCAGTACGTC. Protein product: CASGKSSYEQYV.

This clonotype has a handful of counts. This chain links TRBV5-1 with TRBJ2-1; 13 bases are shared with TRBD2. J lost 0 bases, V lost 3 bases, and 12 bases had no gene match. The CDR3 length is 20 residues. Germline V lookup: CDR1 SGHRS, CDR2 YFSETQ. CDR3 sequence reads: CASSWRGLAGTWSSYNEQFF. CDR3 coding DNA: TGCGCCAGCAGCTGGAGGGGACTAGCGGGGACTTGGAGCTCCTACAATGAGCAGTTCTTC.

This clonotype was picked up a small number of times. The rearrangement joins TRBV5-1 to TRBJ1-1; D not resolved. The length of the CDR3 is 12 residues. Deletions cut 0 bases from V and 4 bases from J, with 4 bases between. Germline CDR1 and CDR2: SGHRS and YFSETQ. The CDR3 here is CASSLDSTEAFF. The CDR3 DNA reads as TGCGCCAGCAGCTTGGACAGCACTGAAGCTTTCTTT.

There are a few counts of this clonotype. J is TRBJ2-2 and V is TRBV7-9; possibly TRBD1 or TRBD2 for D (6 bases each). The CDR3 covers 15 residues. The germline V gene has CDR1 SEHNR and CDR2 FQNEAQ (reference sequence). The V end was cut by 5 bases, the J end by 1 base, with 11 bases between. CDR3 loop: CASSPGGWNTGELFF. The CDR3 DNA follows: TGTGCCAGCAGCCCCGGGGGCTGGAACACCGGGGAGCTGTTTTTT.

The table lists this clonotype with many counts. Relative to the germline gene, one junction end is altered; a read error may explain this. The chain combines TRBV7-9 with TRBJ1-1; D might be TRBD1 (5 bases). The germline gives CDR1 SEHNR, CDR2 FQNEAQ (reference sequence). The CDR3 extends over 12 amino acids. The CDR3 bases are TGCGCCAGCAGTCTTGGGTCCGGGGGGGCTTTCTTT. This translates into CASSLGSGGAFF.

In its sample, this clonotype was seen a few times. The chain combines TRBV5-1 with TRBJ1-6; D call uncertain. This CDR3 has 12 amino acids. Looked up from germline, CDR1 is SGHRS and CDR2 is YFSETQ. Trimming shortened V by 3 bases and J by 5 bases, and 3 bases separated the two germline ends. The chain's CDR3 is CASSSDNSPLHF. The CDR3 nucleotides are TGCGCCAGCAGCTCAGATAATTCACCCCTCCACTTT.

This chain links TRBV7-2 with TRBJ2-1; tentative D call: TRBD2 (6 bases). V was trimmed by 5 bases and J by 1 base, leaving 15 bases between them. CDR1 and CDR2 (germline): SGHTA, FQGNSA. This CDR3 spans 16 amino acids. CDR3 nucleotides: TGTGCCAGCAGCGCCCCCGGGGGACCTTCCTACAATGAGCAGTTCTTC. It translates to CASSAPGGPSYNEQFF.

Ten or more counts support this clonotype. For the CDR3, the DNA is TGTGCCATCAGCCCCCGACTCTCCGGGGAGCTGTTTTTT. As protein: CAISPRLSGELFF. This rearrangement joins TRBV10-3 to TRBJ2-2; D remains unclear. This CDR3 has 13 residues. V was shortened by 6 bases and J by 6 bases, with 11 bases between the two germline ends. Germline CDR1 ENHRY, CDR2 SYGVKD.

This clonotype has just a few counts. The chain recombines TRBV4-3 with TRBJ2-7; tentatively, D is TRBD1 (6 bases). From germline, CDR1 is LGHNA and CDR2 YSLEER. Deletions cut 1 base from V and 0 bases from J, with 10 bases between. This CDR3 spans 15 amino acids. This CDR3 is CASSQVGTSSYEQYF. The CDR3 nucleotides are TGCGCCAGCAGCCAAGTAGGGACAAGCTCCTACGAGCAGTACTTC.

The chain carries TRBV4-1 and TRBJ1-2, with 8 bases aligning to TRBD1. Germline V gives CDR1 MGHRA, CDR2 YSYEKL. The junction had 6 bases not matched to a gene; V was cut back by 5 bases and J by 7 bases. The CDR3 is 13 residues long. Here the CDR3 DNA reads TGCGCCAGCAGCTACAGGGGGTCGGGTGGCTACACCTTC. Translating gives CASSYRGSGGYTF.

The J gene is TRBJ2-5, the V gene TRBV5-1, with a tentative D call TRBD2 (5 bases). There are 14 residues in the CDR3. Germline values: CDR1 SGHRS, CDR2 YFSETQ. V lost 0 bases, J lost 3 bases, and 9 bases lay in between. CDR3 coding DNA: TGCGCCAGCAGCTTGGTAGGGCGGGAAGAGACCCAGTACTTC. This codes for CASSLVGREETQYF.

J is TRBJ2-3 and V is TRBV7-2; D remains unclear. From germline, CDR1 is SGHTA and CDR2 FQGNSA. This CDR3 comprises 14 residues. Trimming shortened V by 5 bases and J by 1 base, and 10 bases separated the two germline ends. The CDR3 loop is CASSLWPRTDTQYF. CDR3 DNA sequence: TGTGCCAGCAGCCTGTGGCCCCGCACAGATACGCAGTATTTT.

This clonotype has ten or more counts. The V and J genes are TRBV5-1 and TRBJ2-3; 7 bases are shared with TRBD2. Germline V CDR1 and CDR2: SGHRS, YFSETQ. The trim removed 2 bases at V and 2 bases at J, leaving 8 bases unmatched. CDR3 length equals 16 residues. This CDR3 reads CASSLNPSGTTDTQYF. In DNA form, the CDR3 reads TGCGCCAGCAGCTTAAATCCTAGCGGTACCACAGATACGCAGTATTTT.